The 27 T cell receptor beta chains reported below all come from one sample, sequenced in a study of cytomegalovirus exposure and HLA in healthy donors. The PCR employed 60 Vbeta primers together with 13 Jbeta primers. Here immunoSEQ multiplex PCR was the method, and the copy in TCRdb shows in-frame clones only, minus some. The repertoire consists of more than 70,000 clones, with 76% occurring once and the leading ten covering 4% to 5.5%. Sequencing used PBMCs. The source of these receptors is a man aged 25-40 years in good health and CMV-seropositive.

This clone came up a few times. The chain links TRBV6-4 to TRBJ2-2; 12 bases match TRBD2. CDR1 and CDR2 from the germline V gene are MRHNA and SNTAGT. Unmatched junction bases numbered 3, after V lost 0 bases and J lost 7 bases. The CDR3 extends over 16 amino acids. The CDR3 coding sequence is TGTGCCAGCAGTGACTCGACTAGCGGGGGTTTCGGGGAGCTGTTTTTT. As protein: CASSDSTSGGFGELFF.

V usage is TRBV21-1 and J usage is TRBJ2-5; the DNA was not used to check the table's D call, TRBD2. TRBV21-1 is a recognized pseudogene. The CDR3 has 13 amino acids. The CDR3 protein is CASPSGKIKTQYF. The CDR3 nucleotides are TGTGCCAGTCCCTCCGGGAAAATTAAGACCCAGTACTTC.

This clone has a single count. CDR3 amino acids: CSANEWDGLSYEQYF. The CDR3 DNA reads TGCAGCGCTAACGAATGGGACGGACTATCCTACGAGCAGTACTTC. The chain recombines TRBV29-1 with TRBJ2-7; D is perhaps TRBD2 (6 bases). Germline V CDR1 and CDR2: SQVTM, ANQGSEA. Trimming took off 7 bases at V and 1 base at J, with 20 bases between the two ends. CDR3 size: 15 residues.

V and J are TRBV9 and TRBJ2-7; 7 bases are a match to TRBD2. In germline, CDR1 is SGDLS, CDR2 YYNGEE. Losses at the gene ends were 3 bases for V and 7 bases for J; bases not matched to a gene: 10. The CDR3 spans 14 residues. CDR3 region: CASSDRDYPREQYF. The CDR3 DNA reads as TGTGCCAGCAGCGACCGGGACTACCCCCGGGAGCAGTACTTC.

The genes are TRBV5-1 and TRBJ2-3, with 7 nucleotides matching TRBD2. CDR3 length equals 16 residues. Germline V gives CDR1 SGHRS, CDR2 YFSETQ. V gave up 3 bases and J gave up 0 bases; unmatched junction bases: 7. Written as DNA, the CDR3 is TGCGCCAGCAGCTCTCCACTAGCGACGAGCACAGATACGCAGTATTTT. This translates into CASSSPLATSTDTQYF.

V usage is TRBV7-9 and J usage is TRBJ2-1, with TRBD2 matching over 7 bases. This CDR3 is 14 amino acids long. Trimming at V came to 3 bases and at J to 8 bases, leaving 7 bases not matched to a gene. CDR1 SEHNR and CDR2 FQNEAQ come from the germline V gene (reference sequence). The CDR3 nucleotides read TGTGCCAGCAGCTTTTCCCGACTAGCCTATGAGCAGTTCTTC. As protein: CASSFSRLAYEQFF.

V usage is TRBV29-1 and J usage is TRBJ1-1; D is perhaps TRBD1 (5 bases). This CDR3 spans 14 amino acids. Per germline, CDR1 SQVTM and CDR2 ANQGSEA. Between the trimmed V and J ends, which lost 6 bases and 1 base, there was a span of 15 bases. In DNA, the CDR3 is TGCAGCGTAAGGGGTCGCGGGAAGAACACTGAAGCTTTCTTT. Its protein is CSVRGRGKNTEAFF.

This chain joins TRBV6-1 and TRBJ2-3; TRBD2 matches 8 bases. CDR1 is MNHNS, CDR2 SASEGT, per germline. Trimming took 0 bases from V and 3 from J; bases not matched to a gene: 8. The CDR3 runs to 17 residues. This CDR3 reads CASSEAPSGGGTDTQYF. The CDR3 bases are TGTGCCAGCAGTGAAGCCCCCTCCGGGGGGGGGACAGATACGCAGTATTTT.

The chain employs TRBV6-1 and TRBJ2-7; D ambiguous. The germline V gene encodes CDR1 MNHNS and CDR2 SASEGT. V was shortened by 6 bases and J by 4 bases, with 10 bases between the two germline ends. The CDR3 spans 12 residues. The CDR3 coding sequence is TGTGCCAGCAGGTCGGTCGGGTACGAGCAGTACGTC. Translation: CASRSVGYEQYV.

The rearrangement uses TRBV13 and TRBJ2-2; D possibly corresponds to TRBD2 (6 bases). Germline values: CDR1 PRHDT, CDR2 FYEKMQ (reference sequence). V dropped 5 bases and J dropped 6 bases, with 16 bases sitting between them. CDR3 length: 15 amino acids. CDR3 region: CASSPLDGSAGELFF. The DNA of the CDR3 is TGTGCCAGCAGCCCACTAGACGGGAGTGCCGGGGAGCTGTTTTTT.

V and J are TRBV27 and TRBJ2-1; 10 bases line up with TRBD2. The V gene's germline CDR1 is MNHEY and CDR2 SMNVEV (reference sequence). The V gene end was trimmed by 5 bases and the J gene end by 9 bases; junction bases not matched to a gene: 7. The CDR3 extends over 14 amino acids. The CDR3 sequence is CASSVTSGLGEQFF. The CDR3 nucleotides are TGTGCCAGCAGTGTGACTAGCGGGTTGGGTGAGCAGTTCTTC.

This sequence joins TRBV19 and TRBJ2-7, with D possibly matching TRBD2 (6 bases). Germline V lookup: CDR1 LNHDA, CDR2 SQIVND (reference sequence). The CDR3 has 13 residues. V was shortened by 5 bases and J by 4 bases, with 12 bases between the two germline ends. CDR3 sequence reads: CASSVGSIYEQYF. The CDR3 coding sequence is TGTGCCAGTAGTGTCGGGAGCATTTACGAGCAGTACTTC.

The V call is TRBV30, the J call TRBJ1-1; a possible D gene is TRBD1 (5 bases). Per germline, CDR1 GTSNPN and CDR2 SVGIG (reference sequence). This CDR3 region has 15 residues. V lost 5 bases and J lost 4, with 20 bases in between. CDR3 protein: CAWSFSGRGTTEAFF. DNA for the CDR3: TGTGCCTGGTCTTTCAGCGGGAGAGGGACCACTGAAGCTTTCTTT.

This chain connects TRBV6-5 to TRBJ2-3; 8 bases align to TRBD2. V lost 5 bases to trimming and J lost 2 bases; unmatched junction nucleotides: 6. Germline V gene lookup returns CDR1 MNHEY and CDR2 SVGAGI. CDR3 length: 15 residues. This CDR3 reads CASSARGDNTDTQYF. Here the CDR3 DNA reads TGTGCCAGCAGTGCGCGGGGGGATAACACAGATACGCAGTATTTT.

The chain's CDR3 is CASWTGGFTEAFF. The CDR3 nucleotides are TGTGCCAGCTGGACAGGGGGATTCACTGAAGCTTTCTTT. This sequence joins TRBV25-1 and TRBJ1-1; 10 bases align to TRBD1. This CDR3 spans 13 amino acids. Germline V CDR1 and CDR2: MGHDK, SYGVNS. After removal of 8 bases from V and 4 bases from J, the junction contained 4 bases not matched to a gene.

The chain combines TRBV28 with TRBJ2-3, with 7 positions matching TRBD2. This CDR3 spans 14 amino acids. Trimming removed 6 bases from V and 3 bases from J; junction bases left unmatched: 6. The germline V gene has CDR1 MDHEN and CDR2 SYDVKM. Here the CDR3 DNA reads TGTGCCAGCAGCGTACTAGCGCCGACAGATACGCAGTATTTT. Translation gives CASSVLAPTDTQYF.

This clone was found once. The CDR3 protein is CASSLQGGKTEAFF. CDR3 sequence (DNA): TGTGCCAGCTCACTACAGGGGGGTAAAACTGAAGCTTTCTTT. This chain uses TRBV18 with TRBJ1-1; 8 bases map to TRBD1. With V trimmed by 4 bases and J by 5 bases, 6 bases remained unmatched. The CDR3 runs to 14 residues. Germline V CDR1 and CDR2: KGHSH, LQKENI.

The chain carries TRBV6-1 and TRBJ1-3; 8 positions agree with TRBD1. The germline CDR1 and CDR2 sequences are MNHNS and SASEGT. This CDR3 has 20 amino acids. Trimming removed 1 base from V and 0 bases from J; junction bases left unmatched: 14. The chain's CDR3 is CASSEGATGDLFISGNTIYF. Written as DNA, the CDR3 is TGTGCCAGCAGTGAAGGGGCGACAGGGGACCTGTTTATCTCTGGAAACACCATATATTTT.

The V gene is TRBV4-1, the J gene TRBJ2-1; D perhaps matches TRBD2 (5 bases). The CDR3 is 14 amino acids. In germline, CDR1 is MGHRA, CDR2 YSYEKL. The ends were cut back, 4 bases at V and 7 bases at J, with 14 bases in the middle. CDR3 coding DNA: TGCGCCAGCAGCCTCCTCGAATGGAGGAATGAGCAGTTCTTC. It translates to CASSLLEWRNEQFF.

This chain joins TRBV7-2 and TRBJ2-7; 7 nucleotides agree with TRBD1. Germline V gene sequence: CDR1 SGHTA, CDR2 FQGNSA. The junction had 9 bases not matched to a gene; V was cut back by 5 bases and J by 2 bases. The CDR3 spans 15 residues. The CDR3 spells CASSPSGTETYEQYF. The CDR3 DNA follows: TGTGCCAGCAGCCCCTCCGGGACAGAAACCTACGAGCAGTACTTC.

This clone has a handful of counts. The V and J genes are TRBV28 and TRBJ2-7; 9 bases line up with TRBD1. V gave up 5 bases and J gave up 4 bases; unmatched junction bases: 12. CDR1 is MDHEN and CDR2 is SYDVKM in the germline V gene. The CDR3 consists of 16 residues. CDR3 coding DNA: TGTGCCAGCAGTCCCACGTCCGGGACAGGGTGGTACGAGCAGTACTTC. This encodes CASSPTSGTGWYEQYF.

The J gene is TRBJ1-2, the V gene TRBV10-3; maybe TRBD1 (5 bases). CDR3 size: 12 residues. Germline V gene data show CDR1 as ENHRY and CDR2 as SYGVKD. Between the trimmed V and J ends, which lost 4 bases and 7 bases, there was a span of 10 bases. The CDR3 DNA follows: TGTGCCATCAGTGGGCAGGGTGGTGGCTACACCTTC. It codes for CAISGQGGGYTF.

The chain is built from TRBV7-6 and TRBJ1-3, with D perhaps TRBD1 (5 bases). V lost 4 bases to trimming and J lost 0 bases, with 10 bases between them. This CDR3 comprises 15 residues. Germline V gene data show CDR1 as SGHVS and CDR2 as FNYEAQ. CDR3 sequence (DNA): TGTGCCAGCAGCTCAGGGTCTTCCTCTGGAAACACCATATATTTT. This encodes CASSSGSSSGNTIYF.

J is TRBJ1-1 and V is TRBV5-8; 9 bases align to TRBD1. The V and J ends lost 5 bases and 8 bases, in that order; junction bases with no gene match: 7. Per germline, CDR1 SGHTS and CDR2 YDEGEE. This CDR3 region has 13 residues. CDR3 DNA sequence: TGTGCCAGCAGATATTTACAGGGGGCCGAAGCTTTCTTT. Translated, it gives CASRYLQGAEAFF.

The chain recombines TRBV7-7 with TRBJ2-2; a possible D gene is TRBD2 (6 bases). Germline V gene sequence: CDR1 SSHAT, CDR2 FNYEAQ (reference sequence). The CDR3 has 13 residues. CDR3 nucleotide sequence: TGTGCTAGCGCCCAGGGAGGAACCGGGGAGCTGTTTTTT. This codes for CASAQGGTGELFF.

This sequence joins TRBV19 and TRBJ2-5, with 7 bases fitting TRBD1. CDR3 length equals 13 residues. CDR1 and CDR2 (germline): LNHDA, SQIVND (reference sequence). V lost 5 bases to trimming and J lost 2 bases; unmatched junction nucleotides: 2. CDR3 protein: CASSSGGQETQYF. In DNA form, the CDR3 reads TGTGCCAGTAGTTCAGGGGGACAAGAGACCCAGTACTTC.

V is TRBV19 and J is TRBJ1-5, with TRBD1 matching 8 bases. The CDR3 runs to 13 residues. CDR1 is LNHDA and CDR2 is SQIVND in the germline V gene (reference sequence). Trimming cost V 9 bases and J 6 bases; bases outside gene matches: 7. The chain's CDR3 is CASTGTGGQPQHF. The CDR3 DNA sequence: TGTGCCAGCACCGGGACAGGCGGTCAGCCCCAGCATTTT. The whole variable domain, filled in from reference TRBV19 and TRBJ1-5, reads DGGITQSPKYLFRKEGQNVTLSCEQNLNHDAMYWYRQDPGQGLRLIYYSQIVNDFQKGDIAEGYSVSREKKESFPLTVTSAQKNPTAFYLCASTGTGGQPQHFGDGTRLSIL.